This T cell receptor (beta chain) originates from a study of blood T cell repertoires in COVID-19. As for the study in general: PBMCs, B-cell-depleted T cells, or T cells were the source of the cDNA or gDNA that made up the material.

TCRdb's copy holds only in-frame clones and misses some; the assay was immunoSEQ multiplex PCR. The data show about 250,000 clones, 65% to 85% seen once. V lost 7 bases and J 0 bases, leaving 12 bases between the germline ends. CDR3 length: 14 amino acids. In germline, CDR1 is LNHDA, CDR2 SQIVND (reference sequence). Sequences were obtained from peripheral blood. The chain has TRBV19 and TRBJ1-1; TRBD1 is a possible D gene (6 bases). This clonotype was sampled from a man between 35 and 55 years old with active or convalescent COVID-19. The CDR3 loop is CASTPGQLNTEAFF. The CDR3 nucleotides read TGTGCCAGTACCCCAGGACAGCTGAACACTGAAGCTTTCTTT.